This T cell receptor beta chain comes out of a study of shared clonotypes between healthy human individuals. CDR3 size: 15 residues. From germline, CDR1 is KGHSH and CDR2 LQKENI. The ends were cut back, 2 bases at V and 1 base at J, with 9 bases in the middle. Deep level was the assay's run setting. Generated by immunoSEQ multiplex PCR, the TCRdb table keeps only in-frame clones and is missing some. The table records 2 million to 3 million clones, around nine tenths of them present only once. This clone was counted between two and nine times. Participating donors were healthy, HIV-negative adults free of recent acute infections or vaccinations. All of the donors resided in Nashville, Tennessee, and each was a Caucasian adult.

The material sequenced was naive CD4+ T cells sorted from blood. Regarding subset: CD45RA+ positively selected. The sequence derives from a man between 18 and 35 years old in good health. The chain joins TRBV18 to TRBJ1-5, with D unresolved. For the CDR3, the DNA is TGTGCCAGCTCACCAATAGCGATGAGCAATCAGCCCCAGCATTTT. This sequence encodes CASSPIAMSNQPQHF.